These 19 T cell receptor beta chains share one sample of origin, sequenced in a study of blood T cells in healthy people across ages. A J-beta primer mix and a sample-barcoded 5' primer were used in a second PCR of about 6 to 12 cycles. TCRdb fed the 5' RACE reads into MiXCR, producing one record per CDR3 protein. The sample lists some 1.5 million distinct CDR3 sequences, 28% seen once, with 7.7% in the top ten. The sample taken for sequencing was blood. Receptors originate from a woman aged 25 to 39 in good health.

The J gene is TRBJ1-2, the V gene TRBV5-1, with a possible D match to TRBD1 (5 bases). Germline CDR1 is SGHRS and CDR2 is YFSETQ. CDR3 length equals 13 residues. The ends were cut back, 7 bases at V and 8 bases at J, with 18 bases in the middle. The CDR3 is CASSPGPGSGYTF. In DNA, the CDR3 is TGCGCCAGCTCCCCAGGGCCCGGGTCCGGCTACACCTTC.

There are many counts of this clonotype. The CDR3 DNA is TGCGCCAGCAGTGAAGGCACTGAAGCTTTCTTT. It yields the protein CASSEGTEAFF. The rearrangement uses TRBV10-2 and TRBJ1-1; D unresolved. The V gene lost 3 bases and the J gene lost 4 bases, with 3 bases spanning the gap. Germline CDR1 WSHSY, CDR2 SAAADI. This CDR3 has 11 residues.

This clonotype has a count of ten or more. This clone may be a read error of a much larger clone one base away. The chain combines TRBV29-1 with TRBJ2-6; 7 bases are a match to TRBD1. Germline CDR1 is SQVTM and CDR2 is ANQGSEA. CDR3 size: 15 residues. This CDR3 is CSVRGRVSGANVRTF. The CDR3 coding sequence is TGCAGCGTCAGGGGGAGAGTCTCTGGGGCCAACGTCCGGACTTTC.

This clonotype was detected many times. The gene calls are TRBV28 and TRBJ2-5, with D possibly TRBD2 on 5 matching bases. Trimming cost V 4 bases and J 0 bases, with 9 bases left between them. The CDR3 sequence is 14 residues long. Germline V CDR1 and CDR2: MDHEN, SYDVKM. The CDR3 loop reads CASSSGSHQETQYF. The CDR3 region has the DNA TGTGCCAGCAGTTCGGGGTCCCACCAAGAGACCCAGTACTTC.

This chain connects TRBV3-1 to TRBJ1-1; D is perhaps TRBD1 (6 bases). Germline values: CDR1 LGHDT, CDR2 YNNKEL (reference sequence). V dropped 3 bases and J dropped 2 bases, with 13 bases sitting between them. The CDR3 extends over 15 amino acids. This CDR3 reads CASSHLKQGNTEAFF. The CDR3 region has the DNA TGTGCCAGCAGCCACCTTAAACAGGGTAACACTGAAGCTTTCTTT.

This clonotype was observed at least ten times. This chain uses TRBV29-1 with TRBJ1-2; 9 bases are a match to TRBD1. V shed 7 bases, J shed 7 bases, and the junction held 16 bases outside the gene matches. CDR1 SQVTM and CDR2 ANQGSEA come from the germline V gene. This CDR3 comprises 15 residues. CDR3 sequence (DNA): TGCAGCGACCGGGACAGGGAGGGGAAACTATCTGGCTACACCTTC. Its protein is CSDRDREGKLSGYTF.

This clonotype has just a few counts. DNA for the CDR3: TGCGCCAGCAGTGACGGGTTCAGATCACCCCTCCACTTT. This translates into CASSDGFRSPLHF. This chain joins TRBV10-1 and TRBJ1-6; D is unresolved. The V gene lost 3 bases and the J gene lost 10 bases, with 10 bases spanning the gap. Germline CDR1 WNHNN, CDR2 SYGVQD (reference sequence). This CDR3 comprises 13 residues.

This chain connects TRBV20-1 to TRBJ1-6; D gene uncertain. CDR1 and CDR2 from the germline V gene are DFQATT and SNEGSKA (reference sequence). The CDR3 has 15 amino acids. Trimming shortened V by 6 bases and J by 4 bases, and 16 bases separated the two germline ends. The CDR3 coding sequence is TGCAGTGCACCAGCCGACACGGGGTATAATTCACCCCTCCACTTT. Residues: CSAPADTGYNSPLHF.

This clonotype was observed a few times. V usage is TRBV29-1 and J usage is TRBJ2-3; 10 nucleotides align to TRBD2. CDR3 length: 17 residues. Per the germline V gene, CDR1 is SQVTM and CDR2 is ANQGSEA. V was pared by 1 base and J by 6 bases, with 13 bases of the junction left unmatched. CDR3 sequence: CSVEGGPAGGNGDTQYF. CDR3 DNA sequence: TGCAGCGTTGAAGGAGGTCCAGCGGGGGGGAATGGGGATACGCAGTATTTT.

This clonotype was found a few times. The genes are TRBV15 and TRBJ2-3; TRBD2 matches 7 bases. The CDR3 has 16 amino acids. With 4 bases clipped from V and 7 bases from J, the junction kept 14 bases outside the gene matches. The germline V gene has CDR1 LNHNV and CDR2 YYDKDF (reference sequence). DNA of the CDR3: TGTGCCACCAGCAACGCGGGGGACCCCCGAGTGCATACGCAGTATTTT. It specifies CATSNAGDPRVHTQYF.

The V gene is TRBV6-2 or TRBV6-3, the J gene TRBJ2-5; either TRBD1 or TRBD2 may supply D (6 bases each). Germline V gene lookup returns CDR1 MNHEY and CDR2 SVGEGT. The CDR3 extends over 12 amino acids. V lost 4 bases to trimming and J lost 7 bases, with 10 bases between them. CDR3 nucleotides: TGTGCCAGCAGTTCGGGGGCGCGGACCCAGTACTTC. Protein sequence: CASSSGARTQYF.

This clonotype was observed a few times. This sequence may be a read error, since a much larger clone differs from it by one base. The chain uses TRBV29-1 and TRBJ2-7; D gene unclear. CDR3 length: 12 amino acids. Germline-derived CDR1 and CDR2 are SQVTM and ANQGSEA. V shed 7 bases and J shed 7 bases, with 17 bases lying between them. CDR3 sequence (DNA): TGCAGCGCCGATAAGCGCAGCAATGAGCAGTACTTC. Amino acids: CSADKRSNEQYF.

The chain uses TRBV7-9 and TRBJ1-5; D not resolved. The CDR3 runs to 13 residues. V was shortened by 3 bases and J by 5 bases, with 8 bases between the two germline ends. Germline CDR1 SEHNR, CDR2 FQNEAQ (reference sequence). The CDR3 region is CASSLPNDQPQHF. The DNA for the CDR3 is TGTGCCAGCAGCTTGCCGAATGATCAGCCCCAGCATTTT. Supplemented by reference TRBV7-9 and TRBJ1-5, the full variable domain reads DTGVSQNPRHKITKRGQNVTFRCDPISEHNRLYWYRQTLGQGPEFLTYFQNEAQLEKSRLLSDRFSAERPKGSFSTLEIQRTEQGDSAMYLCASSLPNDQPQHFGDGTRLSIL.

The chain uses TRBV9 and TRBJ1-6; D unresolved. The CDR3 is made up of 16 amino acids. Germline-derived CDR1 and CDR2 are SGDLS and YYNGEE. The ends were cut back, 3 bases at V and 9 bases at J, with 19 bases in the middle. The CDR3, as DNA: TGTGCCAGCAGCGCTTCCCCAACCGTTACGGCTTCACCCCTCCACTTT. It translates to CASSASPTVTASPLHF.

This chain connects TRBV29-1 to TRBJ1-2, with a possible D match to TRBD1 (5 bases). CDR1 and CDR2 (germline): SQVTM, ANQGSEA. This CDR3 has 13 amino acids. Trimming pared 1 base from V and 0 bases from J, leaving 6 bases between. The CDR3, as DNA: TGCAGCGTTGAAGGGACACCTAACTATGGCTACACCTTC. Its protein product is CSVEGTPNYGYTF.

Of note for this clonotype: One end of the junction does not line up with germline, which may come from a read error. The V gene is TRBV6-5, the J gene TRBJ1-2; D unresolved. The CDR3 sequence is 14 residues long. CDR1 and CDR2 (germline): MNHEY, SVGAGI. The CDR3 DNA reads TGTGCCGGCAGTTCGCAGTCCTCTAACTATGGCTACACCTTC. Translating gives CAGSSQSSNYGYTF.

With respect to this clonotype: A read error may be the cause here, since a much bigger clone is one base away. V is TRBV11-2 and J is TRBJ1-5; 8 bases align to TRBD1. Looked up from germline, CDR1 is SGHAT and CDR2 is FQNNGV. The CDR3 length is 15 residues. CDR3 protein: CVSSLTGEGNQPQHF. The CDR3, as DNA: TGTGTCAGCAGCTTGACAGGGGAAGGCAATCAGCCCCAGCATTTT.

This clonotype was seen only a few times. V gene TRBV18 combines with J gene TRBJ2-7; a possible D gene is TRBD1 (5 bases). The CDR3 runs 13 residues. Deletions cut 2 bases from V and 4 bases from J, with 9 bases between. Germline V gives CDR1 KGHSH, CDR2 LQKENI. The CDR3 protein is CASSPNKGYEQYF. CDR3 coding DNA: TGTGCCAGCTCACCAAATAAGGGGTACGAGCAGTACTTC.

V and J are TRBV9 and TRBJ2-1; D uncertain. The CDR3 has 13 amino acids. Germline V gene sequence: CDR1 SGDLS, CDR2 YYNGEE. The germline V and J ends were trimmed by 0 bases and 9 bases, with 10 bases remaining between them. The CDR3 protein is CASSVVSMGEQFF. CDR3 bases: TGTGCCAGCAGCGTAGTCAGTATGGGTGAGCAGTTCTTC. The full variable domain, completed using reference TRBV9 and TRBJ2-1, is DSGVTQTPKHLITATGQRVTLRCSPRSGDLSVYWYQQSLDQGLQFLIQYYNGEERAKGNILERFSAQQFPDLHSELNLSSLELGDSALYFCASSVVSMGEQFFGPGTRLTVL.